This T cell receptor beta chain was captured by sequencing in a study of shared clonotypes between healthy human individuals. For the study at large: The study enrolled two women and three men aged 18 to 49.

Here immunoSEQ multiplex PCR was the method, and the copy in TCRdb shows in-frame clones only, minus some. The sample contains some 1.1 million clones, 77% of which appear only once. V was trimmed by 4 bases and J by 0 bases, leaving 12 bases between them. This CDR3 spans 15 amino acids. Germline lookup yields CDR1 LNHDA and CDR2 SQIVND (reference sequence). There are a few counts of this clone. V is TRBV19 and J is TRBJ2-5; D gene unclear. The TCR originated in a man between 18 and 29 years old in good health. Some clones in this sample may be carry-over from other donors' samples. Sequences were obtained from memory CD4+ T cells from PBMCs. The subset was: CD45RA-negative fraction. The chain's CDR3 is CASSTRAGDQETQYF. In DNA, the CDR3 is TGTGCCAGTAGTACCCGAGCAGGCGACCAAGAGACCCAGTACTTC.